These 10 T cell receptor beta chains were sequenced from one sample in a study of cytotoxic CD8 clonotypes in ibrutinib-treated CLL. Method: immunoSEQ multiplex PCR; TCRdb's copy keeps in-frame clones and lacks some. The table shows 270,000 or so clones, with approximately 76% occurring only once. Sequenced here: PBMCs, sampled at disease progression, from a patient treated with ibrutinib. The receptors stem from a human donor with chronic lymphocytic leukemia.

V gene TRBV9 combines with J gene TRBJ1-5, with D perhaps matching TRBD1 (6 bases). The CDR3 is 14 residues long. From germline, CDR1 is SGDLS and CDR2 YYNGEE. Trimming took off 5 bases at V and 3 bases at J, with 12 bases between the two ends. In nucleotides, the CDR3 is TGTGCCAGCAGAAAGGGACAAACCAATCAGCCCCAGCATTTT. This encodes CASRKGQTNQPQHF.

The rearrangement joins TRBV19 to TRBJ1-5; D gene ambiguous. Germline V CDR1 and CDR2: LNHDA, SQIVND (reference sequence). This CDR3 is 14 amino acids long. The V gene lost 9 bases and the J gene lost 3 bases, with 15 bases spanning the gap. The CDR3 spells CASQRPGSNQPQHF. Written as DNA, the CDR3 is TGTGCCAGCCAGCGGCCCGGTTCCAATCAGCCCCAGCATTTT.

The CDR3 spells CASSPDRESYEQYF. The CDR3 nucleotides read TGTGCCAGCAGCCCCGACAGAGAATCCTACGAGCAGTACTTC. The rearrangement links TRBV5-6 to TRBJ2-7; the D gene is possibly TRBD1 (5 bases). The CDR3 is 14 residues long. With 4 bases removed from V and 1 base from J, the gap between germline ends came to 12 bases. Per the germline V gene, CDR1 is SGHDT and CDR2 is YYEEEE. Looking up the rest from reference TRBV5-6 and TRBJ2-7 gives the full variable domain: DAGVTQSPTHLIKTRGQQVTLRCSPKSGHDTVSWYQQALGQGPQFIFQYYEEEERQRGNFPDRFSGHQFPNYSSELNVNALLLGDSALYLCASSPDRESYEQYFGPGTRLTVT.

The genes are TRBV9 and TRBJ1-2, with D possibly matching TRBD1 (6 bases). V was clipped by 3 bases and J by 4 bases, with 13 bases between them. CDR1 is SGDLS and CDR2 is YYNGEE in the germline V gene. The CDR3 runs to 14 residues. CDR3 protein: CASSGSTGLYGYTF. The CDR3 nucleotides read TGTGCCAGCAGCGGATCGACAGGTCTCTATGGCTACACCTTC. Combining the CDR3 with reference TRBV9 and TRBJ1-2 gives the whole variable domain DSGVTQTPKHLITATGQRVTLRCSPRSGDLSVYWYQQSLDQGLQFLIQYYNGEERAKGNILERFSAQQFPDLHSELNLSSLELGDSALYFCASSGSTGLYGYTFGSGTRLTVV.

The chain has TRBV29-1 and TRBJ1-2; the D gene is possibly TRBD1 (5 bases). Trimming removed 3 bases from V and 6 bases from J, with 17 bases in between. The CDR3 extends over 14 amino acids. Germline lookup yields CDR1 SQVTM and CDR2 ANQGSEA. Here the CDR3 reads CSVDGLGRIDGYTF. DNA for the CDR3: TGCAGCGTTGATGGTTTGGGGCGTATCGATGGCTACACCTTC.

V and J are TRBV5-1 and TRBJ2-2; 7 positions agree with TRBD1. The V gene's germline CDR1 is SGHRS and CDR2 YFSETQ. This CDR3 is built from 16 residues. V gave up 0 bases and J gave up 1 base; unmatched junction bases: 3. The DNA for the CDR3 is TGCGCCAGCAGCTTGGTCGGGACAGTGAACACCGGGGAGCTGTTTTTT. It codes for CASSLVGTVNTGELFF.

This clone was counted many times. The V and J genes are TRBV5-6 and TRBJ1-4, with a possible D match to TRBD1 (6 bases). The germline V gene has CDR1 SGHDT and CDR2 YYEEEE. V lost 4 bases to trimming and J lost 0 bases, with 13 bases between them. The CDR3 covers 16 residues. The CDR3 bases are TGTGCCAGCAGCACGACAGGTCTCGCAACTAATGAAAAACTGTTTTTT. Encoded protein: CASSTTGLATNEKLFF.

CDR3 DNA sequence: TGTGCCAGCAGTGAACGGGCCAGGGGGGACTATGGCTACACCTTC. It yields the protein CASSERARGDYGYTF. The gene calls are TRBV6-1 and TRBJ1-2; 7 nucleotides align to TRBD1. V lost 2 bases, J lost 3 bases, and 6 bases stayed unmatched. The CDR3 spans 15 residues. Germline V gives CDR1 MNHNS, CDR2 SASEGT.

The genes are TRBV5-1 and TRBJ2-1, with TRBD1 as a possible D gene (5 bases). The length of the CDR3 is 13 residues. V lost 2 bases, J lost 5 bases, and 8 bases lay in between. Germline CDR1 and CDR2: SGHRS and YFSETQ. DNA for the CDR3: TGCGCCAGCAGCTTAGACAGAAACAATGAGCAGTTCTTC. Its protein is CASSLDRNNEQFF.

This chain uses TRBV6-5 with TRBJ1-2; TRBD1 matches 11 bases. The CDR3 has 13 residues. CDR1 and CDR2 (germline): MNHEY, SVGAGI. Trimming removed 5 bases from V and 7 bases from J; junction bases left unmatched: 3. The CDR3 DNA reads TGTGCCAGCAGTAGGGACAGGGGGTTTGGCTACACCTTC. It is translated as CASSRDRGFGYTF.